This record covers a single T cell receptor (beta chain). It lacks a known antigen. No much larger clonotype is one base removed from it; base qualities were not supplied. This CDR3 is also generated by other DNA sequences in the sample. The meaning of the sample's time point label: about 28 days (+/-7) after the second vaccine dose. AZD1222 recipients given second doses at about 4 weeks or at about 12 weeks were pooled, since spike-specific TCR depth and breadth were not found to differ between the two schedules. Vaccinee samples were obtained from the UK trials COV001 and COV002, which included a single-blind randomized controlled phase 2/3 trial of AZD1222 (ChAdOx1 nCoV-19) in healthy adults. For TCRbeta chain sequencing, PBMC samples from trial participants were taken at day 0 and at day 28 after the second dose. Trimming costs V 2 bases and J 3 bases, and their ends lie 9 bases apart. The CDR3 covers 14 residues, taking in both the cysteine and the phenylalanine. Kept here is only the CDR3 DNA, which spans 42 bases and is read in frame from base 1. Reading the germline V gene gives CDR1 SGHTA and CDR2 FQGNSA.

The CDR3 regions of human TCRbeta chains were subjected to immunosequencing. The study's own analysis went as follows. Repertoire TCRs were matched against a reference library of SARS-CoV-2-specific TCRs generated with the MIRA antigen-specificity platform. Breadth meant the fraction of unique TCRs that were SARS-CoV-2-associated, whereas depth meant the fraction of total T cells that were SARS-CoV-2-associated. Using the MIRA data, each spike-specific TCR was assigned both to the spike region to which the TCR was reactive and to a CD4 or CD8 class. Log10-transformed breadth and depth values were compared by one-way ANOVA with Sidak's multiple comparisons tests. The table was pulled from immuneACCESS by TCRdb, which kept in-frame rearrangements only. Such tables lose some clones; where checked, under half of the loss comes from unresolved V genes, and the rest has no known cause. That table supplies the V and J calls and clone size; D and trimming were determined from the DNA. In all, the sample holds approximately 120,000 clones, and approximately 90% of those were seen once. The ten largest make up 9.5% of the sample.

The data are from a study of T cell responses to AZD1222 COVID-19 vaccine (dated by TCRdb to 2020 to 2022). About the investigation overall: TCR sequencing was performed for roughly 250 trial participants, of whom some 200 were given two doses of AZD1222 and around 26 were given two doses of MenACWY control vaccine. Trial participants were enrolled into age subgroups of 18-55, 56-69 and 70-plus years, which contained 148, 28 and 57 TCR-sequenced participants, respectively.

Points the paper makes about the study in general: Reportedly, close to half of the unique spike-specific TCRs recognized epitopes lying outside the regions that are mutated in the B.1.351 and B.1.1.7 variants. The 56-69-year group was small, and its depth increase did not reach significance, likely because of low power. After two AZD1222 doses, both the breadth and the depth of spike-specific TCRs were significantly higher than at day 0 and than in MenACWY recipients. Only a handful of AZD1222 recipients were SARS-CoV-2 seropositive at baseline, limiting conclusions about previously exposed vaccinees. The vaccine-associated CD4 TCRs covered the entire spike protein, and the dominant responses fell in regions 160-218 and 743-854. Most participants were white British and females outnumbered males, and the authors suggested that clonal diversity may have been underestimated. Because no day 14 peak-response samples were available, repertoires were characterized only after the peak T cell response.

The sample here was peripheral blood, taken 28 days after the second AZD1222 dose. The sequence came from an adult who received the AZD1222 COVID-19 vaccine. The chain was built from TRBV7-2 and TRBJ2-3, with TRBD2 perhaps the D gene, on 6 matching bases. The CDR3: CASSLSSGTDTQYF. Read as DNA, the sequence is TGTGCCAGCAGCTTAAGTAGCGGAACAGATACGCAGTATTTT.